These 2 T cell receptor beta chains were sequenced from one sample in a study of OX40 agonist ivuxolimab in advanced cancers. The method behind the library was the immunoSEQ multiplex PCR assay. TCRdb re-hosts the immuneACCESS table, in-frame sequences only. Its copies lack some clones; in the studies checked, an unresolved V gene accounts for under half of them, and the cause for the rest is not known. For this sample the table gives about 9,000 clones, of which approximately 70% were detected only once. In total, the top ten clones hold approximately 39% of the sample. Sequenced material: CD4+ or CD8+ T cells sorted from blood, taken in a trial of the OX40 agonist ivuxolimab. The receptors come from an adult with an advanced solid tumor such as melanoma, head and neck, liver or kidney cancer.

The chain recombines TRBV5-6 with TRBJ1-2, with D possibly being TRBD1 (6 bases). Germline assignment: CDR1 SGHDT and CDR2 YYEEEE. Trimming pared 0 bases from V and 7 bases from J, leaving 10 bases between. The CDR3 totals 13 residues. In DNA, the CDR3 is TGTGCCAGCAGCTTGGCAGGGGCTCTTGGCTACACCTTC. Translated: CASSLAGALGYTF.

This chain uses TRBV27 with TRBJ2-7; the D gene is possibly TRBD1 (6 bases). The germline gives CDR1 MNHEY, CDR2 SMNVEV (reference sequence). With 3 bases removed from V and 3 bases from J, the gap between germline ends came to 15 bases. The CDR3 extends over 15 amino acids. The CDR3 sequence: CASSFQGQGLYEQYF. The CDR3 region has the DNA TGTGCCAGCAGTTTTCAGGGGCAGGGCCTCTACGAGCAGTACTTC.